This entry lists 10 T cell receptor beta chains sequenced from one sample in a study of blood T cell repertoires in COVID-19. Method: immunoSEQ multiplex PCR; TCRdb's copy keeps in-frame clones and lacks some. The sample records about 150,000 clones, around 80% being singletons. The sequencing input was PBMCs or T cells enriched from blood (not recorded which). The receptor set was obtained from a middle-aged man who had recovered from COVID-19.

In its sample, this clone was seen a few times. The genes are TRBV7-9 and TRBJ2-1, with D maybe TRBD1 (6 bases). The CDR3 covers 16 residues. Germline loops: CDR1 SEHNR, CDR2 FQNEAQ (reference sequence). V was shortened by 5 bases and J by 5 bases, with 19 bases between the two germline ends. The CDR3 bases are TGTGCCAGCAGCCCCCGGGGCAGGGGAAGGGACAATGAGCAGTTCTTC. Its protein is CASSPRGRGRDNEQFF.

This chain uses TRBV11-3 with TRBJ2-2, with 9 bases matching TRBD2. The CDR3 is 18 residues long. Germline V CDR1 and CDR2: SGHNT, YENEEA. The V segment lost 0 bases and the J segment 3 bases; nucleotides outside the gene matches: 8. The CDR3 is CASSLDIWERGDTGELFF. The CDR3 DNA sequence: TGTGCCAGCAGCTTAGATATATGGGAGCGGGGGGACACCGGGGAGCTGTTTTTT.

V and J are TRBV19 and TRBJ2-7; 8 bases agree with TRBD1. V was clipped by 5 bases and J by 3 bases; unmatched bases: 6. Germline loops: CDR1 LNHDA, CDR2 SQIVND (reference sequence). The CDR3 contains 14 residues. The CDR3 protein is CASSVRQGNYEQYF. The CDR3 coding sequence is TGTGCCAGTAGTGTCCGACAGGGGAACTACGAGCAGTACTTC.

V gene TRBV4-1 combines with J gene TRBJ1-6; D is possibly TRBD1 (6 bases). The CDR3 has 16 amino acids. Germline V gene data show CDR1 as MGHRA and CDR2 as YSYEKL. V shed 1 base and J shed 7 bases, with 14 bases lying between them. The CDR3 spells CASSQGGTSRNSPLHF. CDR3 DNA: TGCGCCAGCAGCCAAGGAGGGACATCGCGAAATTCACCCCTCCACTTT.

In DNA form, the CDR3 reads TGTGCCAGCTCACCAGGCAACCAGAACACTGAAGCTTTCTTT. It translates to CASSPGNQNTEAFF. The V gene is TRBV18, the J gene TRBJ1-1; D is unresolved. V lost 2 bases and J 1 base, leaving 8 bases between the germline ends. CDR1 is KGHSH, CDR2 LQKENI, per germline. This CDR3 spans 14 amino acids.

This clone was counted once. The CDR3 protein is CAIRPGTSGGTARYNEQFF. The DNA for the CDR3 is TGTGCCATCAGGCCCGGGACTAGCGGGGGGACCGCTAGGTACAATGAGCAGTTCTTC. The V call is TRBV10-3, the J call TRBJ2-1, with TRBD2 matching 15 bases. V dropped 6 bases and J dropped 4; count of bases not matched to a gene: 13. The V gene's germline CDR1 is ENHRY and CDR2 SYGVKD. CDR3 size: 19 residues.

As DNA, the CDR3 is TGTGCCAGCAGTGGAGATTTAAACTATGGCTACACCTTC. It encodes CASSGDLNYGYTF. The V gene is TRBV2, the J gene TRBJ1-2, with no clear D. Trimming shortened V by 4 bases and J by 2 bases, and 8 bases separated the two germline ends. The CDR3 has 13 amino acids. Germline lookup yields CDR1 SNHLY and CDR2 FYNNEI.

This chain joins TRBV5-4 and TRBJ2-3; D may be TRBD1 (6 bases). Trimming left V 3 bases short and J 1 base short, with 12 bases between. This CDR3 region has 15 residues. Germline V gives CDR1 SGHNT, CDR2 YYREEE (reference sequence). The DNA of the CDR3 is TGTGCCAGCAGCTCCCGACAGGACCGCACAGATACGCAGTATTTT. This sequence encodes CASSSRQDRTDTQYF. The variable domain in full, completed from reference TRBV5-4 and TRBJ2-3, reads ETGVTQSPTHLIKTRGQQVTLRCSSQSGHNTVSWYQQALGQGPQFIFQYYREEENGRGNFPPRFSGLQFPNYSSELNVNALELDDSALYLCASSSRQDRTDTQYFGPGTRLTVL.

V and J are TRBV2 and TRBJ1-4, with D maybe TRBD1 (6 bases). Germline V CDR1 and CDR2: SNHLY, FYNNEI. This CDR3 is 15 amino acids long. The ends were cut back, 4 bases at V and 5 bases at J, with 14 bases in the middle. CDR3 amino acids: CASSVRPGVNEKLFF. The CDR3, as DNA: TGTGCCAGCAGTGTACGCCCAGGGGTGAATGAAAAACTGTTTTTT. Full variable domain (remainder filled in from reference TRBV2 and TRBJ1-4): EPEVTQTPSHQVTQMGQEVILRCVPISNHLYFYWYRQILGQKVEFLVSFYNNEISEKSEIFDDQFSVERPDGSNFTLKIRSTKLEDSAMYFCASSVRPGVNEKLFFGSGTQLSVL.

The chain combines TRBV4-1 with TRBJ1-6; the match to TRBD1 covers 9 bases. This CDR3 is 14 amino acids long. The junction had 3 bases not matched to a gene; V was cut back by 4 bases and J by 8 bases. Looked up from germline, CDR1 is MGHRA and CDR2 is YSYEKL. CDR3 coding DNA: TGCGCCAGCAGCCCGACAGGGGGATATTCACCCCTCCACTTT. This gives the protein CASSPTGGYSPLHF.